This TCR beta chain is from a study of PD-1 blockade in classical Hodgkin lymphoma. The overall study: The nivolumab dose that patients received was 3 mg/kg, given intravenously every 2 weeks.

In this sample, this clone turned up once. The protocol was immunoSEQ multiplex PCR, while the TCRdb copy is restricted to in-frame clones and leaves out a portion. The sample contains about 64,000 clones, around nine tenths of which appear only once. There are 15 residues in the CDR3. Germline lookup yields CDR1 SGHAT and CDR2 FQNNGV. V lost 0 bases, J lost 8 bases, and 16 bases lay in between. Time point denoted: cycle 4 day 1 (C4D1), after around six weeks of nivolumab. Patients all relapsed after autologous stem cell transplantation, and there was variation in brentuximab vedotin exposure. This TCR came from a human donor with classical Hodgkin lymphoma. The gene calls are TRBV11-2 and TRBJ1-2; D is uncertain. The sequences come from peripheral blood mononuclear cells (PBMCs), collected before the fourth cycle of nivolumab. CDR3 in amino acids: CASSLDLGGAGGYTF. In DNA, the CDR3 is TGTGCCAGCAGCTTAGATCTGGGCGGAGCGGGAGGCTACACCTTC.